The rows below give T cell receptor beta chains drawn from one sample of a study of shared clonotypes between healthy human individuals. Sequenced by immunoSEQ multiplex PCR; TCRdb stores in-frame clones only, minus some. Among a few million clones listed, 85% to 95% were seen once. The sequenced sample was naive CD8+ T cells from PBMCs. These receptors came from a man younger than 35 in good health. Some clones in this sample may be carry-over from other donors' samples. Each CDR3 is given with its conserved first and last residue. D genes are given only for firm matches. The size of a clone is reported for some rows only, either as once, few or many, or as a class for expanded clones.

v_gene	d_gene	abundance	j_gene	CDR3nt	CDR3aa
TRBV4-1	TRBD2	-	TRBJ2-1	TGCGCCAGCAGCCAAGATCCCGGCGGGAGGGCCGGTGAGCAGTTCTTC	CASSQDPGGRAGEQFF
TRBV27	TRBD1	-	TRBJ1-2	TGTGCCAGCAGTTTACAACAGGGGAACACCTATGGCTACACCTTC	CASSLQQGNTYGYTF
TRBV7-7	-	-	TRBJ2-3	TGTGCCAGCAGCCTCACGGGGCCCAGCACAGATACGCAGTATTTT	CASSLTGPSTDTQYF
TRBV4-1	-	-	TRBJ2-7	TGCGCCAGCAGCCAAGATCCTGGGCTTAGCCCCCTAAACGAGCAGTACTTC	CASSQDPGLSPLNEQYF
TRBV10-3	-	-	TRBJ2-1	TGTGCCTCGACGGACCTCGGCGATGAGCAGTTCTTC	CASTDLGDEQFF
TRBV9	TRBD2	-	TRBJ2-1	TGTGCCAGCAGCCCCAGACTAGCGGACACCATTTACAATGAGCAGTTCTTC	CASSPRLADTIYNEQFF
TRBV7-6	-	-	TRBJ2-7	TGTGCCAGCAGCCCGGGCCTAGGGGCCCGAGAGCAGTACTTC	CASSPGLGAREQYF
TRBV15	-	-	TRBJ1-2	TGTGCCACCAGCAGAGTCGACAGGAGTTATGGCTACACCTTC	CATSRVDRSYGYTF
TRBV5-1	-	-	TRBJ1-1	TGCGCCAGCAGCATTGACCTCAGCACTGAAGCTTTCTTT	CASSIDLSTEAFF
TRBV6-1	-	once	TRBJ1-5	TGTGCCAGCAGTGAAGGGGCAGGGCATTATAGTAGCAATCAGCCCCAGCATTTT	CASSEGAGHYSSNQPQHF
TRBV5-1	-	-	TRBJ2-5	TGCGCCAGCAGCTCAGTCATCGACCAAGAGACCCAGTACTTC	CASSSVIDQETQYF
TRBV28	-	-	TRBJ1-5	TGTGCCAGCAGCGACAGAAATAGCAATCAGCCCCAGCATTTT	CASSDRNSNQPQHF
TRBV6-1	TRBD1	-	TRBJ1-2	TGTGCCAGCAGGGAGGGACAGGAGAGTATCTATGGCTACACCTTC	CASREGQESIYGYTF
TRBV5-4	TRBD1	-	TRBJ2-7	TGTGCCACCTATTCCGGGACAGGGGCCTACGAGCAGTACTTC	CATYSGTGAYEQYF
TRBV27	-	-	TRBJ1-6	TGTGCCAGCAGCCCTGGGGACCATAATTCACCCCTCCACTTT	CASSPGDHNSPLHF
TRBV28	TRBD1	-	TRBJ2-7	TGTGCCAGCGGAGACAGGGCCGGCTCCTACGAGCAGTACTTC	CASGDRAGSYEQYF
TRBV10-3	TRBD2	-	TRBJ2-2	TGTGCCATCAGGGGGGGACTAGCGGGAATCGGGGAGCTGTTTTTT	CAIRGGLAGIGELFF
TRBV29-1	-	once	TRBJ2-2	TGCAGCGTTGAAGGGGGGACCGGGGAGCTGTTTTTT	CSVEGGTGELFF
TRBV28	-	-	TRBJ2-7	TGTGCCAGCAGTTTACGGGGGAGGGAGCAGTACTTC	CASSLRGREQYF
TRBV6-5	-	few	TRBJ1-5	TGTGCCAGCCAGTACGGGCCGAATCAGCCCCAGCATTTT	CASQYGPNQPQHF
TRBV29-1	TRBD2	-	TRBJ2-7	TGCAGCGTTGATTTGGGGGGGTTCTCCTACGAGCAGTACTTC	CSVDLGGFSYEQYF
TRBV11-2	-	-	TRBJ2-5	TGTGCCAGCAGCTTAGGGTACAGCTTACAAGAGACCCAGTACTTC	CASSLGYSLQETQYF
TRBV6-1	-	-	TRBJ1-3	-	CASSDFGWGTAGLYF
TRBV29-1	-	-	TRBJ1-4	TGCAGCGTTGAGAGCCAGAATTATGAAAAACTGTTTTTT	CSVESQNYEKLFF
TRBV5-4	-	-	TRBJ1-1	TGTGCCAGCAGCTTGGCGCCAGGGATATACACTGAAGCTTTCTTT	CASSLAPGIYTEAFF
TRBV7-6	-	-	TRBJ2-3	-	CASSLKTGLTFGDTQYF
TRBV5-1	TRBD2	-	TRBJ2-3	TGCGCCAGCAGCTTGGTTCCGGGACTAGCGGCCACAGATACGCAGTATTTT	CASSLVPGLAATDTQYF
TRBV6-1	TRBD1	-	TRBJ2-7	TGTGCCAGCACCATGGGACAGGGAGGCACCTACGAGCAGTACTTC	CASTMGQGGTYEQYF
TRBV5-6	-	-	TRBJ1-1	TGTGCCAGCAGCACTCCGGGACTTCGGAACACTGAAGCTTTCTTT	CASSTPGLRNTEAFF